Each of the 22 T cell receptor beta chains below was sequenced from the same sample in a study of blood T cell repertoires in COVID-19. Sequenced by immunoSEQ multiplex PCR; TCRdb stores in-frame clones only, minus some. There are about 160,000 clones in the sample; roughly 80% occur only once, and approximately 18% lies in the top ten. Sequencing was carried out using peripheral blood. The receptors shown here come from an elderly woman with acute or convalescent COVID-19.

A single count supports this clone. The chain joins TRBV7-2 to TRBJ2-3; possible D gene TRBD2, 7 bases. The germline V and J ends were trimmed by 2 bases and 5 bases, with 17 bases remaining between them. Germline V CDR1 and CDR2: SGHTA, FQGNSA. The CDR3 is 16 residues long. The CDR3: CASSLKGGLPRDTQYF. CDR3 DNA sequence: TGTGCCAGCAGCTTAAAGGGGGGGCTCCCCCGAGATACGCAGTATTTT. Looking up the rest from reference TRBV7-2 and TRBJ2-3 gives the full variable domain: GAGVSQSPSNKVTEKGKDVELRCDPISGHTALYWYRQSLGQGLEFLIYFQGNSAPDKSGLPSDRFSAERTGGSVSTLTIQRTQQEDSAVYLCASSLKGGLPRDTQYFGPGTRLTVL.

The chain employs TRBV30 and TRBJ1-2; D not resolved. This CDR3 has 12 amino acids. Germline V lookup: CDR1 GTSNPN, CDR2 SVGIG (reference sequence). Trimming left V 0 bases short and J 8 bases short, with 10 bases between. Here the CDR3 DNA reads TGTGCCTGGAGTGTCCTGGGCGGGGGCTACACCTTC. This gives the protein CAWSVLGGGYTF.

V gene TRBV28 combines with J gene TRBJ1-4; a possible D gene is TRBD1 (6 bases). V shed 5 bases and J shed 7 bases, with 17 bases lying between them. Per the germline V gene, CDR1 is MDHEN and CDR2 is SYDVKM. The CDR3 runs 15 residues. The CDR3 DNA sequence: TGTGCCAGCAGTCGTTACAGGGAGGGTGGTGAAAAACTGTTTTTT. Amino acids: CASSRYREGGEKLFF.

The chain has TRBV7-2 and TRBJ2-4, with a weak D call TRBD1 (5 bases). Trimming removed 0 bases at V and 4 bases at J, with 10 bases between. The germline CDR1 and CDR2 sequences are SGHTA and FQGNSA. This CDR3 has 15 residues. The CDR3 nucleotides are TGTGCCAGCAGCTTAGCGGCAGGGTGGAAAAACATTCAGTACTTC. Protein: CASSLAAGWKNIQYF.

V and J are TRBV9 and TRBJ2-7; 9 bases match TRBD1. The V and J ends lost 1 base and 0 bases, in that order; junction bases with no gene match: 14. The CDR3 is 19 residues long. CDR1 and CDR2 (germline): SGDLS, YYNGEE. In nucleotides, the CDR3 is TGTGCCAGCAGCGTAAACGAGGGGACAGGGCTGCCTAGCTCCTACGAGCAGTACTTC. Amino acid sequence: CASSVNEGTGLPSSYEQYF.

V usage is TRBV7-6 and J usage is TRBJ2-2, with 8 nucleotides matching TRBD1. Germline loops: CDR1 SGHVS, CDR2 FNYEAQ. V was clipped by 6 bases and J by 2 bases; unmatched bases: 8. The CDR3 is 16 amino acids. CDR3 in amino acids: CASSHGTGQNTGELFF. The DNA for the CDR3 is TGTGCCAGCAGTCATGGGACAGGTCAAAACACCGGGGAGCTGTTTTTT. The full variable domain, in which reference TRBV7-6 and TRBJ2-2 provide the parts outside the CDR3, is GAGVSQSPRYKVTKRGQDVALRCDPISGHVSLYWYRQALGQGPEFLTYFNYEAQQDKSGLPNDRFSAERPEGSISTLTIQRTEQRDSAMYRCASSHGTGQNTGELFFGEGSRLTVL.

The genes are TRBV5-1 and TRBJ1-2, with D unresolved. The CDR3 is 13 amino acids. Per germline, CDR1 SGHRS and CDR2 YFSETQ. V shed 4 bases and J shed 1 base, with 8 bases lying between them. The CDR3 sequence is CASSPQDNYGYTF. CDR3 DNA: TGCGCCAGCAGCCCCCAGGATAACTATGGCTACACCTTC.

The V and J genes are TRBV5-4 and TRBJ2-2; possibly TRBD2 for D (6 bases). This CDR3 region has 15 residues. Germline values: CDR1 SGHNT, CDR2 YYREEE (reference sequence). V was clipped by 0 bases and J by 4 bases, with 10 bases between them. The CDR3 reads CASSLGLASTGELFF. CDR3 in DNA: TGTGCCAGCAGCTTGGGGCTAGCGAGCACCGGGGAGCTGTTTTTT.

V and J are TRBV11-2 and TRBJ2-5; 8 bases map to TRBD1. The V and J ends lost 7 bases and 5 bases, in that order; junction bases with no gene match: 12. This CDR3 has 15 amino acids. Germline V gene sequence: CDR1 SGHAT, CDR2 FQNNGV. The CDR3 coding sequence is TGTGCCAGCAACACGGGACAGGCACAAGGGGAGACCCAGTACTTC. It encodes CASNTGQAQGETQYF.

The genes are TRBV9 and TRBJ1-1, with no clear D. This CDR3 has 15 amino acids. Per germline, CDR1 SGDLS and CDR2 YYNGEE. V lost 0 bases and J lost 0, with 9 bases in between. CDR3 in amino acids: CASSVDGNLNTEAFF. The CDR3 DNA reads TGTGCCAGCAGCGTAGACGGGAACCTGAACACTGAAGCTTTCTTT.

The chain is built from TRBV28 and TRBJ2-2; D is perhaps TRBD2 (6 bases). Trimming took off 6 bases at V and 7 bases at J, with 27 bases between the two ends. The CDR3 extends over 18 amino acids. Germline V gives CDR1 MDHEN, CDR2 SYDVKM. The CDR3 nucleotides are TGTGCCAGCAGACTGCCCCTGACTAGAGTACCTTCTGGCGGGGAGCTGTTTTTT. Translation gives CASRLPLTRVPSGGELFF. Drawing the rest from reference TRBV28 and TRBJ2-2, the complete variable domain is DVKVTQSSRYLVKRTGEKVFLECVQDMDHENMFWYRQDPGLGLRLIYFSYDVKMKEKGDIPEGYSVSREKKERFSLILESASTNQTSMYLCASRLPLTRVPSGGELFFGEGSRLTVL.

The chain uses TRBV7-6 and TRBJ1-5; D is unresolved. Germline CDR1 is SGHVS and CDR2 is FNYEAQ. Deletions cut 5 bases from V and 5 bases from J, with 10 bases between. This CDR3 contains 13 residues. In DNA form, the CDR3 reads TGTGCCAGCAGCCAGAGGGAGTATCAGCCCCAGCATTTT. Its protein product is CASSQREYQPQHF.

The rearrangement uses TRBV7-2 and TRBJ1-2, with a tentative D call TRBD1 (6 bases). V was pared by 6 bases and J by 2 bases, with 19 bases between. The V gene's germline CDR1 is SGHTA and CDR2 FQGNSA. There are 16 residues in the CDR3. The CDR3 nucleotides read TGTGCCAGCAGGCAATCCACCGGGACACCCAACTATGGCTACACCTTC. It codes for CASRQSTGTPNYGYTF.

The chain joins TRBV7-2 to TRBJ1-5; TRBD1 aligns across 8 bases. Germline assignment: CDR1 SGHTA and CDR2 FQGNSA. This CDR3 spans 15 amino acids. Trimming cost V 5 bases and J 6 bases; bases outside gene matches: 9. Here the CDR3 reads CASSVGTGERQPQHF. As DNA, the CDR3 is TGTGCCAGCAGCGTCGGGACAGGTGAGCGTCAGCCCCAGCATTTT.

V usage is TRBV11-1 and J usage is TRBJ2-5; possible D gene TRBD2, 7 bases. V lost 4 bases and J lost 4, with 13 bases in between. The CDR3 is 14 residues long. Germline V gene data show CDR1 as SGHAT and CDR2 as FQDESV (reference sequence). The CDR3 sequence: CASSYRGRGETQYF. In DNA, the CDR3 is TGTGCCAGCAGCTATAGGGGGAGGGGAGAGACCCAGTACTTC.

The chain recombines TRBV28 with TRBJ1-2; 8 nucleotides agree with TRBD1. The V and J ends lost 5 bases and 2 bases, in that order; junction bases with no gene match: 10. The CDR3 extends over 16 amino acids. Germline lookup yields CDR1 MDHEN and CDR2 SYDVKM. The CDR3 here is CASSRAGGNLNYGYTF. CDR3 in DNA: TGTGCCAGCAGTAGGGCAGGGGGCAATCTGAACTATGGCTACACCTTC.

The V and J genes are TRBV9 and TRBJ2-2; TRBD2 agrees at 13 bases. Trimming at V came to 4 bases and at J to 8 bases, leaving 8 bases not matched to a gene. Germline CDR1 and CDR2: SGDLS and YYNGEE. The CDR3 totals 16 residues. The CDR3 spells CASSPRTSGSFGELFF. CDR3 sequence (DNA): TGTGCCAGCAGCCCCCGGACTAGCGGGAGTTTTGGGGAGCTGTTTTTT. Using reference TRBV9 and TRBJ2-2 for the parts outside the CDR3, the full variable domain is DSGVTQTPKHLITATGQRVTLRCSPRSGDLSVYWYQQSLDQGLQFLIQYYNGEERAKGNILERFSAQQFPDLHSELNLSSLELGDSALYFCASSPRTSGSFGELFFGEGSRLTVL.

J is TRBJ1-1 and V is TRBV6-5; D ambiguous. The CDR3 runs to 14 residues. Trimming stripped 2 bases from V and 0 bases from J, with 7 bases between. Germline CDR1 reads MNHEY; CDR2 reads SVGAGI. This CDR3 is CASSYNRVNTEAFF. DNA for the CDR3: TGTGCCAGCAGTTACAACAGAGTGAACACTGAAGCTTTCTTT.

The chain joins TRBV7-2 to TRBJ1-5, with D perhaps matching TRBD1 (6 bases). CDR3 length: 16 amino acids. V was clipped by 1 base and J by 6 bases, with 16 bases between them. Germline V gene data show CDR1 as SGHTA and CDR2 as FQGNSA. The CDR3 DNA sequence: TGTGCCAGCAGCTTAGAGGCGGGGGGCAGAGGTCAGCCCCAGCATTTT. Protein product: CASSLEAGGRGQPQHF.

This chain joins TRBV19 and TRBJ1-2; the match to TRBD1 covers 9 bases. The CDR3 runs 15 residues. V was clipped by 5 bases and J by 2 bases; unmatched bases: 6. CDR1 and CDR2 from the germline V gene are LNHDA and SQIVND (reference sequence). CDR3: CASSVGTGPNYGYTF. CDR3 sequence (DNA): TGTGCCAGTAGTGTTGGGACAGGGCCCAACTATGGCTACACCTTC.

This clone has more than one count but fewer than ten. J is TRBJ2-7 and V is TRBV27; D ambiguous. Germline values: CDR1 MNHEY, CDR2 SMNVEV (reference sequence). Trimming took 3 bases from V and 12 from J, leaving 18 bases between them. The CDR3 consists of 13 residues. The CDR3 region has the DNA TGTGCCAGCAGTTTCGGTAGCACCTCAAAGTGGTACTTC. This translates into CASSFGSTSKWYF.

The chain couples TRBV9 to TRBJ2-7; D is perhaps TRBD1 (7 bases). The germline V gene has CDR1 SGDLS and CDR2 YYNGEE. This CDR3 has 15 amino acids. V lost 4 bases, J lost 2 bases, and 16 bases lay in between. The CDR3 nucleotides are TGTGCCAGCAGCCGTGGAGGGGACAGAGCCTACGAGCAGTACTTC. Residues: CASSRGGDRAYEQYF.